The rows below give T cell receptor beta chains drawn from one sample of a study of regulatory T cells in long-lasting Graves disease. TCRdb re-analysed the multiplex PCR reads in MiXCR, keeping a single row per CDR3 protein. Counted here are 550,000 to 600,000 distinct CDR3 sequences, about 16% occurring once; the ten biggest clones make up 12%. These same records also appear under a second study, on T cells in Graves' hyperthyroidism and ophthalmopathy.

Sequences were derived from peripheral blood mononuclear cells (PBMCs), sampled at new diagnosis, from a patient treated with antithyroid drugs. Receptors originate from a man between 18 and 29 years old with Graves disease. Each CDR3 is given with its conserved first and last residue. Fields, in order: D gene, J gene, V gene, clone size, CDR3 DNA, CDR3 protein. A D gene is named only where the DNA matches it firmly. Clone size is given for some rows only: seen once, a few or many times, or a class if the clone is expanded.

>-|TRBJ2-7|TRBV13|many
TGTGCCAGCAGCTTAATCGCCAGGGCGTACTTC
CASSLIARAYF
>-|TRBJ2-2|TRBV27|-
TGTGCCAGCAGTTCCCTAGGGTCCGGGGAGCTGTTTTTT
CASSSLGSGELFF
>TRBD2|TRBJ2-3|TRBV6-2/TRBV6-3|-
TGTGCCAGCAGTTACTCAGAATGGACTAGCGGGAGTCCAACAGATACGCAGTATTTT
CASSYSEWTSGSPTDTQYF
>TRBD1|TRBJ1-4|TRBV28|many
TGTGCCAGCAGTTTACCTCTTTCCTTCACAGGGGGCGGGCATGAAAAACTGTTTTTT
CASSLPLSFTGGGHEKLFF
>-|TRBJ2-3|TRBV30|many
TGTGCCTGGAGTGTTGATCAGGGCACAGATACGCAGTATTTT
CAWSVDQGTDTQYF
>-|TRBJ1-2|TRBV20-1|few
TGCAGTGCTAGAGAGGCGGAGGTCACTTCTAACTATGGCTACACCTTC
CSAREAEVTSNYGYTF
>-|TRBJ2-2|TRBV5-6|few
TGTGCCAGCAGCTCCGTTAACCGGGAGCTGTTTTTT
CASSSVNRELFF
>-|TRBJ2-3|TRBV20-1|many
TGCAGTGCTAAGAGCTGGGGGACAGATACGCAGTATTTT
CSAKSWGTDTQYF
>-|TRBJ2-1|TRBV28|-
TGTGCCAGCACTGGCAGGGGCTCCTACGAGCAGTTCTTC
CASTGRGSYEQFF
>TRBD1|TRBJ1-2|TRBV19|-
TGTGCCAGTAGTCCCACAGGGGGTTCGGCTGGCTACACCTTC
CASSPTGGSAGYTF
>TRBD1|TRBJ1-1|TRBV7-9|-
TGCGCCAGCAGCCACTTAGGGGCAGGGGGCGCGGGCACTGAAGCTTTCTTT
CASSHLGAGGAGTEAFF
>TRBD1|TRBJ2-5|TRBV7-9|-
TGTGCCAGCAGCCACTCCTTAGGACAGGGGTCCCTAGGGACCCAGTACTTC
CASSHSLGQGSLGTQYF
>TRBD1|TRBJ2-2|TRBV6-5|many
TGTGCCAGCAGTTACTCTGGCAGGGGGACCGGGGAGCTGTTTTTT
CASSYSGRGTGELFF
>-|TRBJ1-1|TRBV12-3/TRBV12-4|few
TGTGCCAGCAGTTTTGGAGGGGGAGGGAACACTGAAGCTTTCTTT
CASSFGGGGNTEAFF
>TRBD2|TRBJ2-1|TRBV6-1|-
TGTGCCAGCAGCGTAGCGGGAGCCGGCTACAATGAGCAGTTCTTC
CASSVAGAGYNEQFF
>-|TRBJ1-1|TRBV6-2/TRBV6-3|few
TGTGCCAGCACGACTATACCGGTTGGGACTGAAGCTTTCTTT
CASTTIPVGTEAFF
>-|TRBJ1-1|TRBV19|few
TGTGCCAGTACCCCACTCCCCCCGGGGAAGAACACTGAAGCTTTCTTT
CASTPLPPGKNTEAFF
>-|TRBJ2-3|TRBV2|-
TGTGCCACCCGGCTCGAACCTAGCACAGATACGCAGTATTTT
CATRLEPSTDTQYF
>TRBD1|TRBJ2-5|TRBV5-1|many
TGCGCCAGCAGCTTCCCTCCGGGACAGGGAGAGACCCAGTACTTC
CASSFPPGQGETQYF
>-|TRBJ1-2|TRBV28|many
TGTGCCTGCGGGAGGGTGGACCGCTATGGCTACACCTTC
CACGRVDRYGYTF
>TRBD2|TRBJ2-1|TRBV9|-
TGTGCCAGCAGCCTTACTAGCGGGAGATCCTACAATGAGCAGTTCTTC
CASSLTSGRSYNEQFF
>-|TRBJ2-5|TRBV4-2|-
TGTGCCAGCAGCCAAGATAGGGGAGGGGGGGAGACCCAGTACTTC
CASSQDRGGGETQYF
>TRBD2|TRBJ2-5|TRBV7-6|-
TGTGCCAGCAGCTTATACCTAGCGGGGGAACAAGAGACCCAGTACTTC
CASSLYLAGEQETQYF
>-|TRBJ2-5|TRBV5-6|many
TGTGCCAGCAGCTCGGTCGTCCCGGACCTGGAGACCCAGTACTTC
CASSSVVPDLETQYF
>-|TRBJ2-3|TRBV7-9|few
TGTGCCAGCAGCTTAGCGAGGACGAACCGAAGGAGCATGAGGCGTACAGATACGCAGTATTTT
CASSLARTNRRSMRRTDTQYF
>TRBD1|TRBJ2-7|TRBV20-1|many
TGCAGTGCTAGCGTCCGACAGGGCCTTGCCTACGAGCAGTACTTC
CSASVRQGLAYEQYF
>-|TRBJ2-7|TRBV19|few
TGTGCCAGTAGTATTCCCCAGTCCTACGAGCAGTACTTC
CASSIPQSYEQYF
>-|TRBJ2-1|TRBV20-1|-
TGCAGTGCGAAAACTCGGGACTGGTCGAGCAATGAGCAGTTCTTC
CSAKTRDWSSNEQFF
>TRBD1|TRBJ1-2|TRBV5-8|-
TGTGCCAGCAGCTTGGGGGGACAGCCTCAATTCTATGGCTACACCTTC
CASSLGGQPQFYGYTF
>TRBD2|TRBJ2-6|TRBV15|-
TGTGCCACCAGCAGAGATCTTGGGGGGGTGGTCTCTGGGGCCAACGTCCTGACTTTC
CATSRDLGGVVSGANVLTF
>-|TRBJ1-2|TRBV2|many
TGTGCCAGCAGCGCTGGACGGATTAACTATGGCTACACCTTC
CASSAGRINYGYTF
>TRBD1|TRBJ1-4|TRBV7-9|few
TGTGCCAGCAGTCCTCCAGGGGGCCCAGTTAATGAAAAACTGTTTTTT
CASSPPGGPVNEKLFF
>TRBD2|TRBJ2-7|TRBV5-5|-
TGTGCCAGCAGCCCCACTCTAGCGGGAGCTTACGAGCAGTACTTC
CASSPTLAGAYEQYF
>-|TRBJ1-2|TRBV30|-
TGTGCCTGGAGTGTAGCCGGAAACTATGGCTACACCTTC
CAWSVAGNYGYTF
>-|TRBJ2-5|TRBV4-1|-
TGCGCCAGCAGCCAAGATCGACGGGAAGCGGAGACCCAGTACTTC
CASSQDRREAETQYF
>-|TRBJ1-2|TRBV5-1|many
TGCGCCAGCAGCTTGGAGGCAGGCCACTATGGCTACACCTTC
CASSLEAGHYGYTF
>TRBD2|TRBJ2-1|TRBV5-1|many
TGCGCCAGCAGCGCATTCCGGGGACTAGCGGGGGGCACTGGATCCTACAATGAGCAGTTCTTC
CASSAFRGLAGGTGSYNEQFF
>-|TRBJ2-3|TRBV6-2/TRBV6-3|-
TGTGCCAGCAGCAACCAGGGAAGTTGGAATACAGATACGCAGTATTTT
CASSNQGSWNTDTQYF
>-|TRBJ2-7|TRBV29-1|many
TGCAGCGTTTCGGGCCGCCCCCACGAGCAGTACTTC
CSVSGRPHEQYF
>-|TRBJ2-1|TRBV19|-
TGTGCCAGTAGTATAGTCTCCAGCTCCTACAATAAGCAGTTCTTC
CASSIVSSSYNKQFF
>TRBD1|TRBJ1-5|TRBV20-1|-
TGCAGTGCCACAGGGGGGTCCTGGGGCAATCAGCCCCAGCATTTT
CSATGGSWGNQPQHF
>-|TRBJ1-1|TRBV29-1|-
TGCAGCGTTGTCAGGGGCCGGGCTGAAGCTTTCTTT
CSVVRGRAEAFF
>-|TRBJ1-5|TRBV19|-
TGTGCCAGTAAAGGTAACATGCTCGGGCCCCAGCATTTT
CASKGNMLGPQHF
>-|TRBJ2-2|TRBV7-9|few
TGTGCCAGCAGCAAAACAGGTTATTCCGGGGAGCTGTTTTTT
CASSKTGYSGELFF
>TRBD2|TRBJ2-5|TRBV29-1|many
TGCAGCGTTGAGAACCCGTCGGGGGGAAAAGAGACCCAGTACTTC
CSVENPSGGKETQYF
>-|TRBJ1-1|TRBV10-3|-
TGTGCCATCAGTGAACAGGAAAGGGGGAACACTGAAGCTTTCTTT
CAISEQERGNTEAFF
>-|TRBJ1-4|TRBV5-1|-
TGCGCCAGCAGCTTGGAACCGGCAACTAATGAAAAACTGTTTTTT
CASSLEPATNEKLFF
>-|TRBJ2-1|TRBV11-2|many
TGTGCCAGCAGCCGAACGACAGATACCTCCTACAATGAGCAGTTCTTC
CASSRTTDTSYNEQFF
>TRBD1|TRBJ1-1|TRBV10-3|-
TGTGCCACTCGGGACAGGGCGGACACTGAAGCTTTCTTT
CATRDRADTEAFF
>TRBD2|TRBJ2-7|TRBV5-4|few
TGTGCCAGCAGCCGTACTAGCGGAGAGGCTTACGAGCAGTACTTC
CASSRTSGEAYEQYF
>-|TRBJ2-7|TRBV18|few
TGTGCCAGCTCACCAACACGGGTGGGGTCATCCTACGAGCAGTACTTC
CASSPTRVGSSYEQYF
>-|TRBJ1-5|TRBV28|many
TGTGCCAGCAGTTTAACAGGAGGGAGCAATCAGCCCCAGCATTTT
CASSLTGGSNQPQHF
>TRBD2|TRBJ2-1|TRBV7-9|many
TGTGCCAGCAGCTTAGATGGCGGGAGGGACTACAATGAGCAGTTCTTC
CASSLDGGRDYNEQFF
>-|TRBJ2-3|TRBV18|few
TGTGCCAGCTCACCACCGAGGGGTAGTACAGATACGCAGTATTTT
CASSPPRGSTDTQYF
>TRBD1|TRBJ1-2|TRBV13|-
TGTGCCAGCAGCTTCCCCTTTGGACAGGGGGCCGGTGGCTACACCTTC
CASSFPFGQGAGGYTF
>-|TRBJ2-2|TRBV6-5|many
TGTGCCAGCAGTTTCGCCAACGACATTCTCACCGGGGAGCTGTTTTTT
CASSFANDILTGELFF
>TRBD1|TRBJ1-1|TRBV20-1|few
TGCAGTGCTAGTTCGAGGGGGCCCCATTACACTGAAGCTTTCTTT
CSASSRGPHYTEAFF